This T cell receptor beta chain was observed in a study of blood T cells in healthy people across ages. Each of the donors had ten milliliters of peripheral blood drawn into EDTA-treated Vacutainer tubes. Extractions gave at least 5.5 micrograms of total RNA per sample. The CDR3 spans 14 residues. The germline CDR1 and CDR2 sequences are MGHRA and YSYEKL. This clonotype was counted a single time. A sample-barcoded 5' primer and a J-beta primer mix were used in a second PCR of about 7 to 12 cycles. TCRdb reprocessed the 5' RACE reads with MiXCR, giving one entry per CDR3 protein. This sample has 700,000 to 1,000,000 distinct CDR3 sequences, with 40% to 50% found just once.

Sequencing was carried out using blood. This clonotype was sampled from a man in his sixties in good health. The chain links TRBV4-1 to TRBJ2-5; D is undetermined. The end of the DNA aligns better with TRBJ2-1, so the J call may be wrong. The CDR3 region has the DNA TGCGCCAGCAGCCCCGGCGGCTTTCAAGAGACCCAGTTCTTC. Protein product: CASSPGGFQETQFF.